The 9 T cell receptor beta chains reported below all come from one sample, sequenced in a study of cytomegalovirus exposure and HLA in healthy donors. The PCR ran on 60 Vbeta and 13 Jbeta primers. This table comes from immunoSEQ multiplex PCR, and its TCRdb copy is limited to in-frame clones, with some not included. This sample has about 190,000 clones; around nine tenths occur once, and the top ten carry 1.5% to 2%. Sequenced material: PBMCs. The receptor source for this set is a woman aged 18-29 years in good health and CMV-seronegative.

The CDR3 DNA sequence: TGTGCCAGCAGTTTCAGGAACACTGAAGCTTTCTTT. This sequence encodes CASSFRNTEAFF. V gene TRBV28 combines with J gene TRBJ1-1; D call uncertain. Germline CDR1 MDHEN, CDR2 SYDVKM. The CDR3 has 12 amino acids. V was pared by 3 bases and J by 1 base, with 3 bases between. The full variable domain, rest sourced from reference TRBV28 and TRBJ1-1, is DVKVTQSSRYLVKRTGEKVFLECVQDMDHENMFWYRQDPGLGLRLIYFSYDVKMKEKGDIPEGYSVSREKKERFSLILESASTNQTSMYLCASSFRNTEAFFGQGTRLTVV.

The CDR3 coding sequence is TGTGCCAGCAGCCAATTGAAGGGACAAACCGCCCTCCACTTT. Translating gives CASSQLKGQTALHF. This chain connects TRBV4-2 to TRBJ1-6, with D maybe TRBD1 (6 bases). There are 14 residues in the CDR3. Germline V gives CDR1 LGHNA, CDR2 YNFKEQ. V was trimmed by 2 bases and J by 14 bases, leaving 16 bases between them.

This sequence joins TRBV28 and TRBJ1-2, with 9 bases fitting TRBD1. There are 15 residues in the CDR3. After removal of 3 bases from V and 9 bases from J, the junction contained 11 bases not matched to a gene. CDR1 and CDR2 from the germline V gene are MDHEN and SYDVKM. The CDR3 here is CASSFLRDRVGSYTF. The CDR3 coding sequence is TGTGCCAGCAGTTTCCTCCGGGACAGGGTTGGCAGCTACACCTTC.

V is TRBV28 and J is TRBJ2-7; 11 positions match TRBD1. V lost 3 bases to trimming and J lost 6 bases; unmatched junction nucleotides: 10. The CDR3 has 16 residues. Germline V gene sequence: CDR1 MDHEN, CDR2 SYDVKM. In nucleotides, the CDR3 is TGTGCCAGCAGTTTCCTCCCCGGGACAGGGGGTGGCGAGCAGTACTTC. Amino acids: CASSFLPGTGGGEQYF.

This sequence joins TRBV5-4 and TRBJ2-5, with 8 nucleotides matching TRBD1. Germline V gene lookup returns CDR1 SGHNT and CDR2 YYREEE (reference sequence). The CDR3 contains 15 residues. V lost 0 bases and J lost 5; bases outside the gene matches: 6. The CDR3 DNA is TGTGCCAGCAGCTTGGCCGGACAGGGCGAGGAGACCCAGTACTTC. Amino acids: CASSLAGQGEETQYF.

This chain uses TRBV30 with TRBJ1-3; D gene uncertain. V lost 0 bases, J lost 4 bases, and 10 bases lay in between. This CDR3 comprises 14 residues. CDR1 and CDR2 from the germline V gene are GTSNPN and SVGIG (reference sequence). This chain's CDR3 is CAWSVPGPGNTIYF. Here the CDR3 DNA reads TGTGCCTGGAGTGTACCAGGTCCGGGAAACACCATATATTTT. Together with reference TRBV30 and TRBJ1-3, the CDR3 gives the full variable domain: SQTIHQWPATLVQPVGSPLSLECTVEGTSNPNLYWYRQAAGRGLQLLFYSVGIGQISSEVPQNLSASRPQDRQFILSSKKLLLSDSGFYLCAWSVPGPGNTIYFGEGSWLTVV.

The J gene is TRBJ2-7, the V gene TRBV5-1; D possibly corresponds to TRBD2 (5 bases). Deletions cut 2 bases from V and 5 bases from J, with 14 bases between. CDR1 and CDR2 from the germline V gene are SGHRS and YFSETQ. The CDR3 covers 14 residues. The CDR3 bases are TGCGCCAGCAGCTTAGACGGTCTGGGAGACGAGCAGTACTTC. Its protein is CASSLDGLGDEQYF.

The CDR3 is CASSDETGRTGELFF. The CDR3 DNA reads TGCGCCAGCAGCGACGAAACAGGGAGAACCGGGGAGCTGTTTTTT. V and J are TRBV5-1 and TRBJ2-2, with D maybe TRBD1 (6 bases). Per the germline V gene, CDR1 is SGHRS and CDR2 is YFSETQ. V lost 4 bases and J lost 5, with 15 bases in between. The CDR3 has 15 amino acids.

The rearrangement uses TRBV27 and TRBJ2-3; D may be TRBD1 (5 bases). Per germline, CDR1 MNHEY and CDR2 SMNVEV (reference sequence). V lost 5 bases and J lost 4, with 16 bases in between. There are 15 residues in the CDR3. The CDR3 DNA sequence: TGTGCCAGCAGTAAAGGCAGGGCCCGCCCAGATACGCAGTATTTT. This codes for CASSKGRARPDTQYF.